The rows below give T cell receptor beta chains drawn from one sample of a study of Ad26.COV2.S vaccination and SARS-CoV-2 variants. This table comes from immunoSEQ multiplex PCR, and its TCRdb copy is limited to in-frame clones, with some not included. This table has 300,000 to 400,000 clones, around four fifths appearing once. The sequencing here drew on peripheral blood, taken in a trial of Ad26.COV2.S vaccine versus placebo. These receptors were obtained from a person aged 18-60 years who received the Ad26.COV2.S COVID-19 vaccine or a placebo. CDR3s include the opening cysteine and the closing phenylalanine or tryptophan. Fields, in order: V gene, clone size, J gene, D gene, CDR3 DNA, CDR3 protein. D genes are given only for firm matches. Where a row states a size, it is once, few, many or the class of an expanded clone; other rows omit it.

V: TRBV19; size: -; J: TRBJ2-7; D: -; DNA: TGTGCCAGTAGTATCCGCCGGCCAAACCTGCCATCGGAGCAGTACTTC; CDR3: CASSIRRPNLPSEQYF
V: TRBV9; size: -; J: TRBJ2-7; D: TRBD1; DNA: TGTGCCAGCAGCCCACAGACAGGGCTTTGGTCCGAGCAGTACTTC; CDR3: CASSPQTGLWSEQYF
V: TRBV6-6; size: once; J: TRBJ1-1; D: -; DNA: TGTGCCAGCACCTTAGGCGCTGAAGCTTTCTTT; CDR3: CASTLGAEAFF
V: TRBV7-8; size: -; J: TRBJ2-1; D: -; DNA: TGTGCCAGCAGCCCTAGGAGGCGGTACTCCTACAATGAGCAGTTCTTC; CDR3: CASSPRRRYSYNEQFF
V: TRBV19; size: once; J: TRBJ2-1; D: -; DNA: TGTGCCAGTAGTACCCCCTGGACTGGAAGCTCCTACAATGAGCAGTTCTTC; CDR3: CASSTPWTGSSYNEQFF
V: TRBV2; size: -; J: TRBJ1-5; D: -; DNA: TGTGCCAGCAGTGAAAGGTTCACAGAGCATTTT; CDR3: CASSERFTEHF
V: TRBV6-5; size: -; J: TRBJ2-2; D: -; DNA: TGTGCCAGTTATAGGGACCCTTCCACCGGGGAGCTGTTTTTT; CDR3: CASYRDPSTGELFF
V: TRBV28; size: -; J: TRBJ2-7; D: TRBD2; DNA: TGTGCCAGCAGAACTAGCGGGGTCACCTACGAGCAGTACTTC; CDR3: CASRTSGVTYEQYF
V: TRBV24-1; size: many; J: TRBJ1-2; D: -; DNA: TGTGCCACCAGTGGTAACACCCGTTTCGGCTATGGCTACACCTTC; CDR3: CATSGNTRFGYGYTF
V: TRBV19; size: -; J: TRBJ2-7; D: TRBD1; DNA: TGTGCCAGTACCCACACAGGGGGCTACGAGCAGTACTTC; CDR3: CASTHTGGYEQYF
V: TRBV28; size: -; J: TRBJ2-7; D: -; DNA: TGTGCCAGCAGCGCAGTCCTTCAGGGTTCCTACGAGCAGTACTTC; CDR3: CASSAVLQGSYEQYF
V: TRBV6-1; size: -; J: TRBJ1-1; D: -; DNA: TGTGCCAGCAGTGATGCCAGGAGGGGCAAAGCTTTCTTT; CDR3: CASSDARRGKAFF
V: TRBV7-2; size: -; J: TRBJ1-1; D: TRBD1; DNA: TGTGCCAGCAGCTTACAGGGGGCGGGGACTGAAGCTTTCTTT; CDR3: CASSLQGAGTEAFF
V: TRBV24-1; size: -; J: TRBJ2-5; D: TRBD1; DNA: TGTGCCACCAGTGATGCCGGGACAGGGGGGACCCAGTACTTC; CDR3: CATSDAGTGGTQYF
V: TRBV10-1; size: -; J: TRBJ2-1; D: -; DNA: TGCGCCAGCAGTGGTAGTCAGTACAATGAGCAGTTCTTC; CDR3: CASSGSQYNEQFF
V: TRBV7-3; size: once; J: TRBJ2-1; D: TRBD1; DNA: TGTGCCAGCAGCCGAACAGGGGGCTCGTACAATGAGCAGTTCTTC; CDR3: CASSRTGGSYNEQFF
V: TRBV11-3; size: -; J: TRBJ2-5; D: -; DNA: TGTGCCAGCAGCTTAGATCGCGGTGTACAGACCCAGTACTTC; CDR3: CASSLDRGVQTQYF
V: TRBV24-1; size: -; J: TRBJ2-1; D: TRBD1; DNA: TGTGCCACCAGCCACCCTATAGGACAGGACAATGAGCAGTTCTTC; CDR3: CATSHPIGQDNEQFF
V: TRBV18; size: -; J: TRBJ2-3; D: TRBD1; DNA: TGTGCCAGCTCACCTATAGCAGGGGGCATTACTAGCACAGATACGCAGTATTTT; CDR3: CASSPIAGGITSTDTQYF
V: TRBV27; size: many; J: TRBJ1-2; D: -; DNA: TGTGCCAGCAAGATTGGCGGGGGTTACGGCTACACCTTC; CDR3: CASKIGGGYGYTF
V: TRBV11-3; size: -; J: TRBJ2-7; D: -; DNA: TGTGCCAGCAGCCCCCGGACAGAGAGCTCCTACGAGCAGTACTTC; CDR3: CASSPRTESSYEQYF
V: TRBV19; size: -; J: TRBJ2-7; D: TRBD1; DNA: TGTGCCAGCTCGGGTGGACAGGGCTTCCCCTACGAGCAGTACTTC; CDR3: CASSGGQGFPYEQYF
V: TRBV5-4; size: -; J: TRBJ2-5; D: -; DNA: TGTGCCAGCAGGCCCTCGGTCGGCCCCAGCGAGACCCAGTACTTC; CDR3: CASRPSVGPSETQYF
V: TRBV28; size: -; J: TRBJ1-1; D: TRBD1; DNA: TGTGCCAGCAGTCAAGCGGACAGGGCCACTGAAGCTTTCTTT; CDR3: CASSQADRATEAFF
V: TRBV30; size: -; J: TRBJ2-1; D: TRBD1; DNA: TGTGCCTGGCTAGTACGGGACAGCAATTACAATGAGCAGTTCTTC; CDR3: CAWLVRDSNYNEQFF
V: TRBV2; size: -; J: TRBJ2-5; D: TRBD2; DNA: TGTGCCAGCAGTGACCCTTCGCTAGCGGGGGAGCATATTCAAGAGACCCAGTACTTC; CDR3: CASSDPSLAGEHIQETQYF
V: TRBV9; size: -; J: TRBJ1-2; D: -; DNA: TGTGCCAGCAGCCCCCTCGGGGGGAACTATGGCTACACCTTC; CDR3: CASSPLGGNYGYTF
V: TRBV28; size: few; J: TRBJ2-6; D: TRBD1; DNA: TGTGCCAGCAGTTTATCTCTCGGTCACAGGGGGCCTGGGGCCAACGTCCTGACTTTC; CDR3: CASSLSLGHRGPGANVLTF
V: TRBV11-2; size: few; J: TRBJ2-2; D: -; DNA: TGTGCCAGCAGCCCTTCTCGGGCGAACACCGGGGAGCTGTTTTTT; CDR3: CASSPSRANTGELFF
V: TRBV18; size: -; J: TRBJ1-2; D: -; DNA: TGTGCCAGCTCACCACAGAACGACTATGGCTACACCTTC; CDR3: CASSPQNDYGYTF
V: TRBV24-1; size: -; J: TRBJ2-3; D: -; DNA: TGTGCCACCAGTCCACGGGACACACACACAGATACGCAGTATTTT; CDR3: CATSPRDTHTDTQYF
V: TRBV2; size: -; J: TRBJ1-2; D: -; DNA: TGTGCCAGCAGTGAAGCGGCAGGAGGGGGCTACACCTTC; CDR3: CASSEAAGGGYTF
V: TRBV6-1; size: -; J: TRBJ2-7; D: -; DNA: TGTGCCAGCAGTGAATCGGGGAGGAACGAGCAGTACTTC; CDR3: CASSESGRNEQYF
V: TRBV28; size: -; J: TRBJ1-1; D: -; DNA: TGTGCCAGCAGTTTATGGCAGGGGAGAACTGAAGCTTTCTTT; CDR3: CASSLWQGRTEAFF
V: TRBV6-5; size: -; J: TRBJ1-6; D: -; DNA: TGTGCCAGCAGAGCCATATATGGGACCCTCCACTTT; CDR3: CASRAIYGTLHF
V: TRBV6-6; size: -; J: TRBJ2-2; D: -; DNA: TGTGCCAGCGGACGGAACACCGGGGAGCTGTTTTTT; CDR3: CASGRNTGELFF
V: TRBV28; size: -; J: TRBJ1-2; D: -; DNA: TGTGCCAGCACCTCCAAACCCGAGGACTATGGCTACACCTTC; CDR3: CASTSKPEDYGYTF
V: TRBV6-2/TRBV6-3; size: -; J: TRBJ1-6; D: -; DNA: TGTGCCAGCAGTAATCCGGGACGGCCGACACCCCTCCACTTT; CDR3: CASSNPGRPTPLHF
V: TRBV10-3; size: -; J: TRBJ2-1; D: -; DNA: TGTGCCATCAGTGAGTCGAGGGCAGGGGATATTGAGCAGTTCTTC; CDR3: CAISESRAGDIEQFF
V: TRBV5-4; size: -; J: TRBJ1-2; D: -; DNA: TGTGCCAGCAGCTTGGGCGGAGGGAATGGCTACACCTTC; CDR3: CASSLGGGNGYTF
V: TRBV19; size: -; J: TRBJ2-3; D: -; DNA: TGTGCCAGTAGTATGGCAGATACGCAGTATTTT; CDR3: CASSMADTQYF
V: TRBV5-1; size: -; J: TRBJ2-7; D: -; DNA: TGCGCCAGCAGCTTGGGGGGCCAGGTCTACGAGCAGTACTTC; CDR3: CASSLGGQVYEQYF
V: TRBV15; size: -; J: TRBJ1-3; D: -; DNA: TGTGCCACCAGTGGGGGTGACACGTTCTCTGGAAACACCATATATTTT; CDR3: CATSGGDTFSGNTIYF
V: TRBV6-5; size: -; J: TRBJ1-1; D: -; DNA: TGTGCCAGCAGAGTTCTTAACACTGAAGCTTTCTTT; CDR3: CASRVLNTEAFF